Listed below are T cell receptor beta chains from one sample, sequenced in a study of monozygotic twins with inflammatory bowel disease. From the 5' RACE reads, TCRdb lists one entry per CDR3 protein and no DNA. The table for this sample gives approximately 400,000 distinct CDR3 sequences. Sequenced: blood. Receptor source: a human donor with ulcerative colitis or Crohn's disease, or a healthy co-twin of an affected twin (not recorded which). CDR3s include the opening cysteine and the closing phenylalanine or tryptophan.

>TRBV4-3|TRBJ2-3
CASSLHRLAGGLADTQYF
>TRBV18|TRBJ1-2
CASSPKLEVDGYTF
>TRBV2|TRBJ2-7
CASRSPPSSYEQYF
>TRBV20-1|TRBJ1-1
CSARGTVGRTEAFF
>TRBV3-1|TRBJ1-2
CASSQESGVYGYTF
>TRBV3-1|TRBJ1-2
CASNDRGYYGYTF
>TRBV5-1|TRBJ2-1
CASSLGSGEQFF
>TRBV9|TRBJ2-5
CASSVGLDYQETQYF
>TRBV10-3|TRBJ2-5
CAISESSIQGMETQYF
>TRBV10-2|TRBJ2-3
CASSEYGDTQYF
>TRBV14|TRBJ2-2
CASSRWGGENTGELFF
>TRBV4-3|TRBJ2-5
CASSQTGTTETQYF
>TRBV25-1|TRBJ1-4
CASSHNNGQTEKLFF
>TRBV29-1|TRBJ1-2
CSVRTGPEANYGYTF
>TRBV7-2|TRBJ1-1
CASRKGMLTGTGAEAFF
>TRBV10-2|TRBJ2-3
CASSELGRDVYF
>TRBV27|TRBJ2-3
CASSFFNTDTQYF
>TRBV20-1|TRBJ2-1
CSARPGTGSYNEQFF
>TRBV6-5|TRBJ2-1
CASSPIPGGPYNEQFF
>TRBV3-1|TRBJ2-5
CASSQVWSGSETQYF
>TRBV15|TRBJ1-3
CATSRYLGSGNTIYF
>TRBV3-1|TRBJ1-1
CASSSAIEAFF
>TRBV20-1|TRBJ2-2
CSAFNTGELFF
>TRBV27|TRBJ1-4
CASSDGRANEKLFF
>TRBV6-2/TRBV6-3|TRBJ1-3
CASRNQQATSGNTIYF
>TRBV20-1|TRBJ1-5
CSASNREGNQPQHF
>TRBV7-2|TRBJ2-5
CASSQGAQETQYF
>TRBV4-2|TRBJ2-7
CASSQDPGQGLEQYF
>TRBV29-1|TRBJ2-7
CSVVGGRDRYEQYF
>TRBV2|TRBJ2-1
CASSDYWTSGRGYNEQFF
>TRBV19|TRBJ1-2
CASTKDRGYYGYTF
>TRBV20-1|TRBJ1-5
CSASRGVGYSNQPQHF
>TRBV27|TRBJ2-3
CASSFGTSGSTDTQYF
>TRBV19|TRBJ1-2
CASSIPGGVNPYGYTF
>TRBV7-2|TRBJ2-1
CASSSHLTREGNEQFF
>TRBV12-3/TRBV12-4|TRBJ2-2
CASSLRGGVTNTGELFF
>TRBV12-3/TRBV12-4|TRBJ2-2
CASTGVHNPPYTGELFF
>TRBV6-1|TRBJ2-2
CASGRSQGGSGTGELFF